These 21 T cell receptor beta chains were all obtained from the same sample, sequenced in a study of CD8 T cells in ankylosing spondylitis. TCRdb recomputed calls from the 5' RACE reads with MiXCR, one row per CDR3 protein. The sample has 150,000 to 200,000 distinct CDR3 sequences; 11% are singletons. Sequences were obtained from blood, either unsorted or a sorted T cell fraction (not recorded which). The source of these receptors is a male donor with ankylosing spondylitis or in good health (not recorded which).

This clonotype was detected ten times or more. The gene calls are TRBV10-3 and TRBJ1-1, with D unresolved. Trimming took 7 bases from V and 0 from J, leaving 12 bases between them. The V gene's germline CDR1 is ENHRY and CDR2 SYGVKD. The length of the CDR3 is 14 residues. The CDR3 region has the DNA TGTGCCATCACCGAGGGTCCGGTGAACACTGAAGCTTTCTTT. Protein product: CAITEGPVNTEAFF.

The V gene is TRBV6-5, the J gene TRBJ2-6; a possible D gene is TRBD2 (6 bases). The V gene lost 0 bases and the J gene lost 1 base, with 10 bases spanning the gap. This CDR3 region has 17 residues. Looked up from germline, CDR1 is MNHEY and CDR2 is SVGAGI. The CDR3 is CASSYSGDWSGANVLTF. In DNA, the CDR3 is TGTGCCAGCAGTTACTCGGGGGACTGGTCTGGGGCCAACGTCCTGACTTTC.

As regards this clonotype: A clone one base away is much larger, so this may be a read error. The chain carries TRBV6-1 and TRBJ1-1, with D tentatively TRBD1 (5 bases). This CDR3 is built from 14 residues. Germline V CDR1 and CDR2: MNHNS, SASEGT. The CDR3 nucleotides are TGTGCCAGCAGTGAGGGGACGACTGGCACTGAAGTTTTCTTT. It encodes CASSEGTTGTEVFF.

This clonotype was counted between two and nine times. The chain carries TRBV7-9 and TRBJ2-1; D call uncertain. The CDR3 contains 13 residues. Between the trimmed V and J ends, which lost 3 bases and 6 bases, there was a span of 9 bases. Per germline, CDR1 SEHNR and CDR2 FQNEAQ (reference sequence). The CDR3 protein is CASSLPSGNEQFF. The CDR3, as DNA: TGTGCCAGCAGCTTGCCTTCTGGCAATGAGCAGTTCTTC.

In this sample, this clonotype turned up many times. The chain is built from TRBV24-1 and TRBJ1-3; D remains ambiguous. From germline, CDR1 is KGHDR and CDR2 SFDVKD. CDR3 length: 13 amino acids. The V gene lost 0 bases and the J gene lost 4 bases, with 3 bases spanning the gap. CDR3 coding DNA: TGTGCCACCAGTGATTTGAGGGGAAACACCATATATTTT. Translating it yields CATSDLRGNTIYF.

This clonotype was counted many times. The genes are TRBV29-1 and TRBJ1-1; D is ambiguous. The CDR3 has 12 residues. V was clipped by 7 bases and J by 1 base, with 10 bases between them. The germline gives CDR1 SQVTM, CDR2 ANQGSEA. Here the CDR3 DNA reads TGCAGCGCGGCGTGGGGGAACACTGAAGCTTTCTTT. This gives the protein CSAAWGNTEAFF.

This clonotype was seen at least ten times. The chain carries TRBV5-1 and TRBJ1-2, with D possibly TRBD1 on 5 matching bases. The CDR3 is 14 residues long. CDR1 and CDR2 from the germline V gene are SGHRS and YFSETQ. V lost 0 bases and J 8 bases, leaving 14 bases between the germline ends. CDR3 region: CASSLAGMTRGYTF. Written as DNA, the CDR3 is TGCGCCAGCAGCTTGGCAGGGATGACGAGAGGCTACACCTTC.

The chain combines TRBV3-1 with TRBJ1-3, with D unclear. The CDR3 has 13 residues. Germline values: CDR1 LGHDT, CDR2 YNNKEL (reference sequence). Trimming left V 6 bases short and J 0 bases short, with 6 bases between. The CDR3 bases are TGTGCCAGCAGTCCCAGCTCTGGAAACACCATATATTTT. This sequence encodes CASSPSSGNTIYF.

The V call is TRBV28, the J call TRBJ2-1, with D unresolved. Looked up from germline, CDR1 is MDHEN and CDR2 is SYDVKM. Between the trimmed V and J ends, which lost 2 bases and 6 bases, there was a span of 5 bases. The CDR3 contains 12 residues. The DNA for the CDR3 is TGTGCCAGCAGTTTACGAGTCAATGAGCAGTTCTTC. It is translated as CASSLRVNEQFF. Drawing the rest from reference TRBV28 and TRBJ2-1, the complete variable domain is DVKVTQSSRYLVKRTGEKVFLECVQDMDHENMFWYRQDPGLGLRLIYFSYDVKMKEKGDIPEGYSVSREKKERFSLILESASTNQTSMYLCASSLRVNEQFFGPGTRLTVL.

This clonotype was recorded at least ten times. The rearrangement links TRBV5-1 to TRBJ1-5, with D possibly being TRBD1 (6 bases). V gave up 4 bases and J gave up 6 bases, with 17 bases separating them. In germline, CDR1 is SGHRS, CDR2 YFSETQ. This CDR3 has 15 amino acids. The CDR3 DNA reads TGCGCCAGCAGCCGGGACACAGGAGCGGGTCAGCCCCAGCATTTT. Protein: CASSRDTGAGQPQHF.

This clonotype was observed many times. The rearrangement joins TRBV29-1 to TRBJ1-1; D remains ambiguous. The CDR3 runs to 14 residues. CDR1 and CDR2 (germline): SQVTM, ANQGSEA. Trimming removed 1 base from V and 3 bases from J, with 12 bases in between. CDR3 in amino acids: CSVEGELIDTEAFF. The CDR3 DNA sequence: TGCAGCGTTGAAGGGGAATTAATTGACACTGAAGCTTTCTTT.

This clonotype was recorded many times. The chain employs TRBV20-1 and TRBJ2-5, with 11 bases lining up with TRBD2. The CDR3 length is 18 residues. Per germline, CDR1 DFQATT and CDR2 SNEGSKA (reference sequence). V trimming: 4 bases; J trimming: 1 base; junction bases outside the gene matches: 14. This chain's CDR3 is CSATPGLAVVRSQETQYF. The CDR3 DNA sequence: TGCAGTGCTACCCCGGGACTAGCGGTCGTTAGGAGCCAAGAGACCCAGTACTTC.

V and J are TRBV12-3 or TRBV12-4 and TRBJ2-1, with D tentatively TRBD2 (6 bases). This CDR3 comprises 13 residues. V gave up 2 bases and J gave up 8 bases, with 10 bases separating them. The CDR3 nucleotides read TGTGCCAGCAGTTTACGAGCGGGCGATGAGCAGTTCTTC. The encoded protein is CASSLRAGDEQFF.

This clonotype was observed many times. The CDR3 DNA sequence: TGCGCCAGCAGCCCGAGCGGGAGTAACACCGGGGAGCTGTTTTTT. It specifies CASSPSGSNTGELFF. The J gene is TRBJ2-2, the V gene TRBV5-1; 8 bases fit TRBD2. Germline assignment: CDR1 SGHRS and CDR2 YFSETQ. CDR3 length equals 15 residues. The V segment lost 4 bases and the J segment 2 bases; nucleotides outside the gene matches: 4.

This clonotype has at least ten counts. CDR3 DNA sequence: TGTGCCACCAAAGGAACCAGAAACTCCTACGAGCAGTACTTC. It codes for CATKGTRNSYEQYF. The chain links TRBV15 to TRBJ2-7; no clear D. Trimming pared 7 bases from V and 0 bases from J, leaving 13 bases between. The CDR3 covers 14 residues. CDR1 and CDR2 from the germline V gene are LNHNV and YYDKDF (reference sequence).

In its sample, this clonotype was seen a few times. The gene calls are TRBV12-3 or TRBV12-4 and TRBJ1-5; TRBD1 matches 10 bases. CDR3 size: 16 residues. V shed 5 bases and J 2 bases; nucleotides not matched to a gene: 6. CDR3 protein: CASSPTGGSGNQPQHF. The CDR3 DNA reads as TGTGCCAGCAGTCCGACAGGGGGCAGTGGCAATCAGCCCCAGCATTTT.

The chain carries TRBV12-3 or TRBV12-4 and TRBJ2-2; perhaps TRBD2 as D (5 bases). There are 14 residues in the CDR3. Deletions cut 10 bases from V and 1 base from J, with 13 bases between. CDR3 sequence reads: CATLRRGNTGELFF. CDR3 bases: TGTGCCACGCTCCGACGGGGGAACACCGGGGAGCTGTTTTTT.

This clonotype was recorded many times. The rearrangement uses TRBV24-1 and TRBJ2-6, with D uncertain. The CDR3 is 15 residues long. V was shortened by 4 bases and J by 0 bases, with 6 bases between the two germline ends. In germline, CDR1 is KGHDR, CDR2 SFDVKD. The CDR3 here is CATSDAVSGANVLTF. The DNA of the CDR3 is TGTGCCACCAGTGACGCCGTCTCTGGGGCCAACGTCCTGACTTTC.

The sample holds a few counts of this clonotype. The rearrangement links TRBV9 to TRBJ2-2; 9 nucleotides line up with TRBD2. Germline V gene sequence: CDR1 SGDLS, CDR2 YYNGEE. Trimming cost V 5 bases and J 1 base; bases outside gene matches: 3. The CDR3 covers 15 residues. The CDR3, as DNA: TGTGCCAGCAGGGCGGGGGGGGTGAACACCGGGGAGCTGTTTTTT. It is translated as CASRAGGVNTGELFF.

This clonotype has ten or more counts. CDR3 region: CSARAPGGFQGEQYF. As DNA, the CDR3 is TGCAGTGCTAGAGCCCCGGGTGGGTTTCAGGGAGAGCAGTACTTC. The rearrangement joins TRBV20-1 to TRBJ2-7; TRBD1 is a possible D gene (5 bases). The germline V and J ends were trimmed by 1 base and 7 bases, with 20 bases remaining between them. The CDR3 is 15 amino acids. Germline-derived CDR1 and CDR2 are DFQATT and SNEGSKA (reference sequence).

J is TRBJ2-3 and V is TRBV11-2, with TRBD1 as a possible D gene (5 bases). V lost 1 base, J lost 1 base, and 9 bases lay in between. This CDR3 spans 15 amino acids. Germline V CDR1 and CDR2: SGHAT, FQNNGV. The CDR3 is CASSLVSGRTDTQYF. CDR3 in DNA: TGTGCCAGCAGCTTAGTGTCAGGGCGCACAGATACGCAGTATTTT.